This T cell receptor beta chain was profiled in a study of cytomegalovirus exposure and HLA in healthy donors. The primer mix had 60 Vbeta and 13 Jbeta primers. Sequenced by immunoSEQ multiplex PCR; TCRdb stores in-frame clones only, minus some. The sample consists of about 69,000 clones, around 74% of them appearing once. The ends lost 0 bases at V and 9 bases at J; junction bases unmatched: 7. The CDR3 is 16 amino acids. Germline V gene data show CDR1 as SGDLS and CDR2 as YYNGEE. Specimen: PBMCs. This TCR derives from a woman in her sixties in good health and CMV-seropositive. The chain combines TRBV9 with TRBJ2-6; 9 nucleotides match TRBD2. CDR3 bases: TGTGCCAGCAGCGTAGGTCTAGCGGGGAAGGGCAACGTCCTGACTTTC. Residues: CASSVGLAGKGNVLTF.